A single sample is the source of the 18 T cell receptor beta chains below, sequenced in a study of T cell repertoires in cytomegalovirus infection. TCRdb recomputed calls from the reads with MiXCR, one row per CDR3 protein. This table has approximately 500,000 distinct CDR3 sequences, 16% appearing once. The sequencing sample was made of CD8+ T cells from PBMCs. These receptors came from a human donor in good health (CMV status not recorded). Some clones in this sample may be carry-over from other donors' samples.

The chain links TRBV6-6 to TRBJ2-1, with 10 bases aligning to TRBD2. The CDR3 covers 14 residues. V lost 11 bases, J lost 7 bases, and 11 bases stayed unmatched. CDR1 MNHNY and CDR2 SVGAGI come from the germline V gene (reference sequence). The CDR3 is CAAVPLAGKNEQFF. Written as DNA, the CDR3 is TGTGCCGCAGTTCCACTAGCGGGGAAGAATGAGCAGTTCTTC.

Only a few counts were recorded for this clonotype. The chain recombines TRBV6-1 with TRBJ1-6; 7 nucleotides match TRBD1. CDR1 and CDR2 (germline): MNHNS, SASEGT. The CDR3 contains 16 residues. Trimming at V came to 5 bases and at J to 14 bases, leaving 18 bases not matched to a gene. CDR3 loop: CASSKTGQVPPSTLHF. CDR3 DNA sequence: TGTGCCAGCAGTAAAACCGGACAGGTCCCCCCTTCGACCCTCCACTTT.

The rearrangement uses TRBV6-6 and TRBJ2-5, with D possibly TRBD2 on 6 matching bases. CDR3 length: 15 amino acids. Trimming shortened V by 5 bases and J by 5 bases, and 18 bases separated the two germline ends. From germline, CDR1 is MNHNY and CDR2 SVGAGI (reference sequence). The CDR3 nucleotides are TGTGCCAGCAGTGCCACCCCCCGGGGGATCGAGACCCAGTACTTC. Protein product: CASSATPRGIETQYF.

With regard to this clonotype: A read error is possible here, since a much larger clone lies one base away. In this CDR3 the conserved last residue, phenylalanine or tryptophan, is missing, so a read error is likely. The CDR3 loop is CASGLGQMNNEQFS. CDR3 sequence (DNA): TGTGCTAGTGGTTTGGGACAGATGAACAATGAGCAGTTCTCC. The chain couples TRBV12-5 to TRBJ2-1; D may be TRBD1 (5 bases). CDR3 length: 14 residues. The V and J ends lost 1 base and 5 bases respectively, with 9 bases between them. Germline lookup yields CDR1 LGHNT and CDR2 FRNRAP.

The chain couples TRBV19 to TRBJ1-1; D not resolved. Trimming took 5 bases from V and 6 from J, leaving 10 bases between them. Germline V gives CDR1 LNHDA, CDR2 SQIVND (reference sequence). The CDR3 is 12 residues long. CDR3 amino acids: CASSPWGSEAFF. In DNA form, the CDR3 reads TGTGCCAGTAGTCCCTGGGGTTCTGAAGCTTTCTTT. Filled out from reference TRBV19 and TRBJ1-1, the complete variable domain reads DGGITQSPKYLFRKEGQNVTLSCEQNLNHDAMYWYRQDPGQGLRLIYYSQIVNDFQKGDIAEGYSVSREKKESFPLTVTSAQKNPTAFYLCASSPWGSEAFFGQGTRLTVV.

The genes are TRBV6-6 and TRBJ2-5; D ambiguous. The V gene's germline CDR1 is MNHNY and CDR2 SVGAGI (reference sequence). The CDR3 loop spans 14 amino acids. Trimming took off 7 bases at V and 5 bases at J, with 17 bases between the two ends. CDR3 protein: CASTPFLGWETQYF. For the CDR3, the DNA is TGTGCCAGCACCCCGTTCTTGGGTTGGGAGACCCAGTACTTC.

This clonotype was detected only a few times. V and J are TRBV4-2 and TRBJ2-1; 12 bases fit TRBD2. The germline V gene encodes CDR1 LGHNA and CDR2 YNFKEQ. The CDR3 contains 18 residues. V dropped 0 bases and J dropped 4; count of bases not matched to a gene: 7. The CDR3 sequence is CASSQDPETSGSYNEQFF. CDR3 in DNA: TGTGCCAGCAGCCAAGACCCGGAGACTAGCGGGAGTTACAATGAGCAGTTCTTC.

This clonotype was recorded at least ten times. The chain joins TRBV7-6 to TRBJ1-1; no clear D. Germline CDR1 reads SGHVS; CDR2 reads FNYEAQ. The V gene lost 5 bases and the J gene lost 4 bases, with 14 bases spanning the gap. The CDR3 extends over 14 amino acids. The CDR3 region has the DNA TGTGCCAGCAGCCCCGTGGCCGGGTTCACTGAAGCTTTCTTT. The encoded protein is CASSPVAGFTEAFF.

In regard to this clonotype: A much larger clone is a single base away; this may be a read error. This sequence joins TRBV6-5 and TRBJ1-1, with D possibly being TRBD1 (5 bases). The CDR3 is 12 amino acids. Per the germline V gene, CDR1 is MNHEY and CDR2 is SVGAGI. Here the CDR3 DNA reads TGTACCAGCAGTTACCCGGGGGCTGAAGCTTTCTTT. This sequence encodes CTSSYPGAEAFF.

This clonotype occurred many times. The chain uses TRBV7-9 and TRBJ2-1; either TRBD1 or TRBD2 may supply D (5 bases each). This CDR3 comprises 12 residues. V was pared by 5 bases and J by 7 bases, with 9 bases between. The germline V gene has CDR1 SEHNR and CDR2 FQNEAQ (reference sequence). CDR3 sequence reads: CASSHEGNEQFF. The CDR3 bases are TGTGCCAGCAGCCATGAGGGGAATGAGCAGTTCTTC.

The CDR3 sequence: CASSIVSSFLAGVNNEQFF. The DNA for the CDR3 is TGTGCCAGTAGTATAGTATCCTCGTTCCTAGCGGGAGTTAACAATGAGCAGTTCTTC. The chain has TRBV19 and TRBJ2-1; 10 bases fit TRBD2. The CDR3 runs to 19 residues. J was trimmed by 5 bases and V by 1 base; bases with no gene match: 14. The germline gives CDR1 LNHDA, CDR2 SQIVND (reference sequence).

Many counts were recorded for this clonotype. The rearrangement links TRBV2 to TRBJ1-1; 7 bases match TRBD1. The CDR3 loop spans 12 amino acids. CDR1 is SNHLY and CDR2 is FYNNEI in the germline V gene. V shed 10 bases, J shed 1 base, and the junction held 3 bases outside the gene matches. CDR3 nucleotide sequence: TGTGCCATCAGGGGGAGGAACACTGAAGCTTTCTTT. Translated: CAIRGRNTEAFF.

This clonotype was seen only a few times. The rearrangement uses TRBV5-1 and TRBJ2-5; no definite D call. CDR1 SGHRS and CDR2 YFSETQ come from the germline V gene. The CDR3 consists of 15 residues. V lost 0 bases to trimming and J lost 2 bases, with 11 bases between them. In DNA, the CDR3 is TGCGCCAGCAGCTTGGAGTGGCGGATTCAAGAGACCCAGTACTTC. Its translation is CASSLEWRIQETQYF.

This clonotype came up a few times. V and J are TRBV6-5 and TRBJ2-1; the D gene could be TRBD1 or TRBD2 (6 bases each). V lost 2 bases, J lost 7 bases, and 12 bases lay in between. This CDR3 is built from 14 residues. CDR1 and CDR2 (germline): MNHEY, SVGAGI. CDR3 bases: TGTGCCAGCAGTTACGGGGGGCCGGGGAATGAGCAGTTCTTC. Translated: CASSYGGPGNEQFF.

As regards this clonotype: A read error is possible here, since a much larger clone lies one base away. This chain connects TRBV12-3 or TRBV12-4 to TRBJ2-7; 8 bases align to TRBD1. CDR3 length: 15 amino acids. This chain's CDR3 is CASTPTGVFSYVQYF. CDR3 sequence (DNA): TGTGCCAGCACCCCGACAGGGGTCTTCTCCTACGTGCAGTACTTC.

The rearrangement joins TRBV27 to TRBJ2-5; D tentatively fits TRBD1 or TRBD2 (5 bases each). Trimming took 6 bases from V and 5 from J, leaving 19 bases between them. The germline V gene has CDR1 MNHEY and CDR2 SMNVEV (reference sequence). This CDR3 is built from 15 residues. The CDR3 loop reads CASSYRDPEGETQYF. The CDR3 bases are TGTGCCAGCAGCTATAGGGACCCCGAGGGGGAGACCCAGTACTTC.

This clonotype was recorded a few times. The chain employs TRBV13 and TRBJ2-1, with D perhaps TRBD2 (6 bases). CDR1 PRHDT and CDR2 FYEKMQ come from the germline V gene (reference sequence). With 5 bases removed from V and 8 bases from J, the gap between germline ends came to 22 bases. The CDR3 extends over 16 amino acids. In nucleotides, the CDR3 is TGTGCCAGCAGCCCCTGGGGGACTCTAGGTGTTTATGAGCAGTTCTTC. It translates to CASSPWGTLGVYEQFF.

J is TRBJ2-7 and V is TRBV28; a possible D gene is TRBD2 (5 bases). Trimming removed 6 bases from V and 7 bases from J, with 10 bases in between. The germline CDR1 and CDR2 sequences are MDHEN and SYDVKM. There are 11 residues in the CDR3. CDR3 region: CASSNTGEQYF. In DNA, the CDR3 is TGTGCCAGCAGCAATACGGGAGAGCAGTACTTC.